This T cell receptor beta chain derives from a study of cytomegalovirus exposure and HLA in healthy donors (dated by TCRdb to about 2017). Study-level background: An earlier analysis of roughly 500 of the donors reported approximately 270 Gb of sequence data and roughly 110 million unique TCR beta sequences from 150 million to 200 million T cells. A separate validation cohort of 90 to 150 different subjects was used in addition to the approximately 640-subject first cohort. The study used immunosequencing to profile the T cell repertoires of 600 to 850 subjects and linked those repertoires to cytomegalovirus serostatus. The aim of the study was to test whether cataloging public T cell receptors could identify signatures of past pathogen exposure. About 330 gigabases of sequencing data and 70 million to 95 million unique TCR sequences made up an early release that covered 500 to 650 HLA-typed donors. Typing coverage differed by locus: A, B, C, DRB1 and DQB1 were typed in roughly 629-630 donors, DQA1 in 500 to 550, DPA1 in around 610, and DPB1 in 450 to 480. Rather than using new phenotypic data, the later analysis identified candidate immune exposures from TCR beta sequences and from how often those sequences occurred across donors. To study patterns of TCR occurrence, a later analysis re-analyzed previously published TCR beta repertoires from under 750 donors and added high-resolution HLA genotyping. To predict cytomegalovirus infection status, the study combined high-throughput TCR immunosequencing, statistical association of individual TCRs with disease status, and machine learning. Because of strong linkage in the cohort, five DR-DQ haplotypes were treated as single units for association and clustering. An earlier analysis of approximately 640 of the donors applied high-throughput TCR beta sequencing to assess whether each TCR beta V gene segment acted as functional or pseudogenic. Donor age, sex, ethnicity and CMV serostatus were collected together with the repertoire data. Of the roughly 430 genotyped donors, about 84% fell in the genetic ancestry cluster associated with self-reported Caucasian donors. Class I and class II HLA loci were covered by the typing at four-digit resolution. Among about 400 genotyped donors of the cohort, an average of around 250,000 unique TCR beta nucleotide sequences was sequenced per donor, of which about 19% were non-productive. A later genetic analysis took genome-wide SNP genotypes for about three fifths of the 666 donors and used that subset as a discovery cohort. Every discovery cohort repertoire had been produced on one sequencing platform. Points the paper makes about the study in general: A later analysis found that TCR association rates varied across HLA loci, with DRB1 alleles showing the most associated TCRs and HLA-C alleles the fewest. Some IMGT-functional V segments, including TRBV6-2 and TRBV6-3, could not be distinguished by the 87-base-pair reads and were therefore excluded. A later analysis associated 16,951 TCR beta sequences with specific HLA alleles at a false discovery rate of 0.05. The sequencing pipeline was judged likely to have produced a cluster of highly shared sequence variants as a technical artifact. Most TCR sequences were seen in very few donors, while some public TCRs were found in many individuals. Because counts were too low, some 17 rarely observed V segments, including chromosome 9 orphons, were left out of the earlier analysis of roughly 600 of the donors. In vitro tests confirmed that a few of the cytomegalovirus-associated TCR beta chains recognize cytomegalovirus antigens. Broadly in line with IMGT annotations, most TCR beta V segments showed up in productive rearrangements about 90% or about 30% of the time in an earlier analysis of approximately 600 of the donors. In both the original and validation cohorts, the classifier was reported to diagnose cytomegalovirus status with high specificity and sensitivity. A later analysis reported that several top co-occurrence clusters appeared linked to parvovirus B19, influenza, CMV and Epstein-Barr virus. The presence/absence analyses assumed that sequencing depth was roughly uniform across donors, and that assumption may not be true. According to the authors, the approach could potentially be generalized to other disease states and immunological phenotypes. The cohort was sequenced for TCR beta chains only, and without alpha or paired-chain data the features that could be detected were limited. A further reported finding was that TCR beta sequences accurately predicted the HLA-A and HLA-B alleles for most subjects in the first cohort. Most CMV-associated TCR beta chains appeared to be HLA-restricted in a later analysis, and the HLA associations seemed to be driven largely by CMV exposure. Linkage disequilibrium might explain the correlated functional status among segregating V segments, but an unknown experimental factor could not be ruled out. Because some donors lacked HLA typing at each locus, the association tests relied only on the typed subset. The study listed 170 or so TCR beta chains as associated with cytomegalovirus. CMV serostatus was the only immune exposure information available for the cohort. Compared with the roughly 700-donor mean, donors in an Asian-associated ancestry cluster had fewer N-insertions in productive TCRs, according to a later genetic analysis. When HLA alleles, especially DR and DQ, strongly co-occurred, attributing TCR associations to individual alleles was difficult. In a later analysis, HLA-associated TCR beta chains were found to be more clonally expanded and to have lower generation probabilities than equally common non-associated chains. An association between a missense DCLRE1C variant and V-gene and J-gene trimming of TCR beta chains was found in a later genetic analysis and replicated in an independent cohort.

The receptor library was made with the immunoSEQ multiplex PCR assay. For the multiplex PCR, a mixture combining 60 forward primers for TCR Vbeta segments and 13 reverse primers for TCR Jbeta segments was used. A multiplex PCR assay on genomic DNA amplified the CDR3 region of rearranged TCR beta genes. The Illumina HiSeq System was used to sequence the amplified TCR beta libraries as 87-base-pair reads. Per the source publication's procedure: A later analysis tallied roughly 76 million unique TCR beta chains across the 640 or so repertoires, and approximately 12 million of those chains were shared by two or more donors. To remove PCR and sequencing errors, raw reads were error-corrected and collapsed into unique sequences using a nearest-neighbor algorithm that merged closely related sequences. V, D and J gene segments were assigned by aligning CDR3 sequences to IMGT reference sequences. For a sequence to be retained, a match of at least six nucleotides to both a V gene segment and a J gene segment was required. A rearrangement was called productive if the CDR3 had no stop codons and remained in frame with V and J, and every other rearrangement was called non-productive. Following IMGT convention, CDR3 was defined as the stretch from the second conserved V-encoded cysteine to the conserved J-encoded phenylalanine. The earlier analysis of 500 to 600 of the donors excluded sequences that lacked an unambiguous match to a single V gene segment. In an earlier analysis of some 590 of the donors, a V segment was called functional when productive rearrangements were above 56.7%, and segregating when the standard deviation between donors exceeded 5%. A statistical classification framework was built for diagnosing cytomegalovirus status from the catalog of TCR beta chain sequences. V and J gene assignment, in a later analysis, came from comparing TCR nucleotide sequences with IMGT/GENE-DB human TR gene sequences. The TCRdist pipeline was used in a later analysis to assign CDR3 sequences and most-parsimonious VDJ recombination scenarios. A later analysis defined each TCR beta chain by its CDR3 amino acid sequence plus V-gene family, and excluded reads lacking a unique V-gene family. As a way to deal with suspected cross-contamination and a sequencing artifact, a later analysis dropped over 550 nucleotide sequences that were highly shared and had low generation probability. In a later analysis, a clonal expansion index for each public chain was calculated from normalized within-repertoire ranks of inferred template counts. In a later analysis, generation probabilities were computed with a VDJ recombination model fitted to out-of-frame rearrangements, and the resulting probabilities were checked against IGoR. A later analysis scored TCR-TCR, TCR-HLA and TCR-CMV co-occurrence with hypergeometric tests, applying a repertoire-size bias correction to TCR pairs. To estimate false discovery rates, a later analysis permuted the HLA or CMV assignments 20 times. A later analysis grouped co-occurring TCRs with DBSCAN, adding TCRdist sequence similarity when clustering within HLA-allele-positive subsets. Repertoires with fewer than 30,000 or more than 120,000 public chains, plus five repertoires with anomalous nucleotide sharing, were excluded from co-occurrence clustering. This is the immuneACCESS table as TCRdb keeps it, with only in-frame sequences that have V and J called. A part of the clones is gone; compared with another copy, unresolved V genes explain less than half, and the rest is unexplained. That table furnishes V, J and clone size, whereas the DNA furnished D and trimming. This sample gives fewer than 150,000 clones in total; more than 60% of them show up just once. The leading ten clones occupy 2.7% of the sample.

In the germline V gene (reference sequence), CDR1 corresponds to SGHNT and CDR2 to YYREEE. At the junction V is shortened by 2 bases and J by 5 bases; bases outside the gene matches: 9. The CDR3 sequence holds 16 residues, the cysteine and phenylalanine included. Left in the record is the CDR3 DNA by itself, 48 bases read in frame from the first base. The cohort consisted of hundreds of healthy bone marrow donors. Cohort members were all nominally healthy when sampled, although unrecorded immune exposures were likely present. The donor tested CMV seropositive and was one of the 289 seropositive cohort members. Each donor provided a peripheral blood sample, and peripheral blood mononuclear cells were used for TCR beta sequencing. The Qiagen DNeasy Blood Extraction Kit was used to extract genomic DNA from the blood cell samples. Points on this clone: Its target antigen remains unknown. No much larger clonotype is one base removed from it; base qualities were not supplied.

The rearrangement combines TRBV5-4 with TRBJ2-3, with 9 bases matching TRBD1. This receptor was obtained from a woman aged 40 to 50 in good health and CMV-seropositive. Sequencing was carried out using PBMCs. The nucleotides are TGTGCCAGCAGCTTCGCCGGGACAGGGTTGGAAGATACGCAGTATTTT. The translation is CASSFAGTGLEDTQYF.